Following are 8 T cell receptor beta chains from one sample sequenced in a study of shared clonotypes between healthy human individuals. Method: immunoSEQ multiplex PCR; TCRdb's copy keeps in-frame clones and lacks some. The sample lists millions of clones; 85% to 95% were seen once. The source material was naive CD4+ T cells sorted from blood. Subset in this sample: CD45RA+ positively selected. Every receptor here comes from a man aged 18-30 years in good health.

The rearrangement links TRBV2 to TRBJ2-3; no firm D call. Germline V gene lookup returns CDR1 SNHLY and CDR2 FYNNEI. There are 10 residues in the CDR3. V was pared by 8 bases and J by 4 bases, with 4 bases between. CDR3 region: CASLADTQYF. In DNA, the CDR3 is TGTGCCAGCCTCGCAGATACGCAGTATTTT.

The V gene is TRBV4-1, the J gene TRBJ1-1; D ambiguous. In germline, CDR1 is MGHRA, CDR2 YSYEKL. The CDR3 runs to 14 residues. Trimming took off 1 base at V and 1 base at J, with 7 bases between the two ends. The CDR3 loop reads CASSQGHSNTEAFF. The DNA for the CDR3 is TGCGCCAGCAGCCAAGGGCACTCGAACACTGAAGCTTTCTTT.

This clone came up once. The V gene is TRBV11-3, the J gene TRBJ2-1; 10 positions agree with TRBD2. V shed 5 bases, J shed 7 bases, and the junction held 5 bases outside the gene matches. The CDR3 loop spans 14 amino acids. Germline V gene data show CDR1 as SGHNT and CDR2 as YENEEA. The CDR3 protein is CASSAAGGPNEQFF. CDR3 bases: TGTGCCAGCAGCGCAGCGGGAGGGCCAAATGAGCAGTTCTTC.

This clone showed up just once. In nucleotides, the CDR3 is TGCAGTGTAATCTGGGGGGCCGAGCAGTTCTTC. This encodes CSVIWGAEQFF. The chain employs TRBV29-1 and TRBJ2-1, with D perhaps given as TRBD1 or TRBD2 (6 bases each). The germline V gene has CDR1 SQVTM and CDR2 ANQGSEA. The CDR3 has 11 residues.

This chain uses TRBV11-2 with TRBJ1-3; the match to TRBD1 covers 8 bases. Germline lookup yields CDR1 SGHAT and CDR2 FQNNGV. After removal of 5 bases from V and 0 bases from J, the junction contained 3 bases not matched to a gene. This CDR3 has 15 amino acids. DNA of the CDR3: TGTGCCAGCAGCCCGGACAGGGCCTCTGGAAACACCATATATTTT. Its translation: CASSPDRASGNTIYF.

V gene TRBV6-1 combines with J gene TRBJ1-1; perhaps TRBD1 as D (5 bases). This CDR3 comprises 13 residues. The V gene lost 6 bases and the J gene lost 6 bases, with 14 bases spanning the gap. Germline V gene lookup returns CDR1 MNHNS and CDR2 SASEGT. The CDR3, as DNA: TGTGCCAGCAGCGCCGCCAGGGTCGCTGAAGCTTTCTTT. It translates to CASSAARVAEAFF.

CDR3 loop: CASKANSYEQYF. In nucleotides, the CDR3 is TGTGCCAGCAAGGCCAACTCCTACGAGCAGTACTTC. This sequence joins TRBV2 and TRBJ2-7, with D unresolved. The CDR3 contains 12 residues. Trimming cost V 7 bases and J 0 bases, with 7 bases left between them. From germline, CDR1 is SNHLY and CDR2 FYNNEI.

DNA of the CDR3: TGTGCCAGCAGTGATAGCGGGGGCACAGATACGCAGTATTTT. Its protein is CASSDSGGTDTQYF. The chain employs TRBV7-8 and TRBJ2-3; TRBD2 matches at 8 bases. CDR3 size: 14 residues. V lost 6 bases and J lost 1; bases outside the gene matches: 3. Per the germline V gene, CDR1 is SGHVS and CDR2 is FQNEAQ.